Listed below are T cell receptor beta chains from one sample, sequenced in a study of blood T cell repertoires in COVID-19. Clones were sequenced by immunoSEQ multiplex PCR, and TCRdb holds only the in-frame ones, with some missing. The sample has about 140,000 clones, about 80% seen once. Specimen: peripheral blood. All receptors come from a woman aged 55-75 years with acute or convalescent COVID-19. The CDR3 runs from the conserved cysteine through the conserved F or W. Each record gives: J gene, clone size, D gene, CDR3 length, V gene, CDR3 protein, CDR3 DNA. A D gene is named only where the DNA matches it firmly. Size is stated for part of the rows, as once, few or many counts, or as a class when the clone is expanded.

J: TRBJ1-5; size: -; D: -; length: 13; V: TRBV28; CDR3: CASSFEGDQPQHF; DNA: TGTGCCAGCAGTTTTGAGGGGGATCAGCCCCAGCATTTT
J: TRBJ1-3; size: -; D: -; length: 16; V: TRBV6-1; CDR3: CASSEAPPGVGNTIYF; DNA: TGTGCCAGCAGTGAAGCCCCCCCAGGGGTTGGAAACACCATATATTTT
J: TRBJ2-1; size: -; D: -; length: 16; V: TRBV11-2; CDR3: CASSQGVSRSYNEQFF; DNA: TGTGCCAGCAGCCAAGGGGTTTCTAGATCCTACAATGAGCAGTTCTTC
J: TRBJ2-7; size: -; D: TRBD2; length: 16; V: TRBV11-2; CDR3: CASSLERGGLVGEQYF; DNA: TGTGCCAGCAGCTTAGAGCGCGGGGGACTAGTCGGCGAGCAGTACTTC
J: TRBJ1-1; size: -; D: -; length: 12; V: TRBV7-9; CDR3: CASSFGGSEAFF; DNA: TGTGCCAGCAGCTTCGGCGGGTCTGAAGCTTTCTTT
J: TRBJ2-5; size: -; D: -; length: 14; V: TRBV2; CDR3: CASSERGTKETQYF; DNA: TGTGCCAGCAGTGAAAGGGGGACTAAAGAGACCCAGTACTTC
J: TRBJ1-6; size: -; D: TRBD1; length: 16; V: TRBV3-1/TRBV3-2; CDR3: CASSQNRGRGNSPLHF; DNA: TGTGCCAGCAGCCAAAACAGGGGTCGGGGGAATTCACCCCTCCACTTT
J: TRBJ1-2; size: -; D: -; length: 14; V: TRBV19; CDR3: CASNSRVIDYGYTF; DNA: TGTGCCAGCAACTCCAGGGTCATTGACTATGGCTACACCTTC
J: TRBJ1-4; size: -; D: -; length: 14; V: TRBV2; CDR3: CASSETGALEKLFF; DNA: TGTGCCAGCAGTGAAACAGGCGCCTTAGAAAAACTGTTTTTT
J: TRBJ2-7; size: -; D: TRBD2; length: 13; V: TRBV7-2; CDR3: CASSLAGGYEQYF; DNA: TGTGCCAGCAGTCTAGCGGGAGGTTACGAGCAGTACTTC
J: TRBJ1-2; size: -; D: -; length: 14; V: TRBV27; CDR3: CASSLTASNYGYTF; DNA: TGTGCCAGCAGTTTAACAGCCTCTAACTATGGCTACACCTTC
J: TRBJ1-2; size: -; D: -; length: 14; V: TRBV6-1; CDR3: CASRAGGDNYGYTF; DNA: TGTGCCAGCAGGGCGGGGGGTGATAACTATGGCTACACCTTC
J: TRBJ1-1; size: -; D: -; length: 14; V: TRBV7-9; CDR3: CASSLEGSHTEAFF; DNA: TGTGCCAGCAGCTTGGAGGGGTCTCACACTGAAGCTTTCTTT
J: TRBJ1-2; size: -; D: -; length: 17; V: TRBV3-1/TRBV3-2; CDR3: CASSLVPVGGPGNGYTF; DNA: TGTGCCAGCAGCCTGGTGCCGGTGGGGGGGCCCGGGAATGGCTACACCTTC
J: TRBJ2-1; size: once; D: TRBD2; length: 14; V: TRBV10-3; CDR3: CAISPPGLAIEQFF; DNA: TGTGCCATCAGTCCTCCCGGACTAGCGATTGAGCAGTTCTTC
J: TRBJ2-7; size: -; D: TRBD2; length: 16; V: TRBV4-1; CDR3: CASSQDGAGATYEQYF; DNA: TGCGCCAGCAGCCAAGATGGGGCGGGAGCCACCTACGAGCAGTACTTC
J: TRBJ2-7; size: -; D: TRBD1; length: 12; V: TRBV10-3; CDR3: CAISEQGYEQYF; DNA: TGTGCCATCAGTGAACAGGGGTACGAGCAGTACTTC
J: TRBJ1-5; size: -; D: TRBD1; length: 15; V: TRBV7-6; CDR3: CASSPGQGANQPQHF; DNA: TGTGCCAGCAGCCCGGGACAGGGGGCTAATCAGCCCCAGCATTTT
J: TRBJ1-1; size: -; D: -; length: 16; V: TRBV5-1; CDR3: CASSSRAGQQNTEAFF; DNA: TGCGCCAGCAGCTCACGAGCCGGACAGCAGAACACTGAAGCTTTCTTT
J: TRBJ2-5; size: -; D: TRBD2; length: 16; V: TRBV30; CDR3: CAWSQGLAGYQETQYF; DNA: TGTGCCTGGAGCCAGGGACTAGCGGGTTACCAAGAGACCCAGTACTTC
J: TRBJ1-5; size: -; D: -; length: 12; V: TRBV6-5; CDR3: CASMGDAGPQHF; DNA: TGTGCCAGCATGGGGGACGCGGGACCCCAGCATTTT
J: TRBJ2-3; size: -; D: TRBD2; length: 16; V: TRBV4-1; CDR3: CASSQGVWEGADTQYF; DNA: TGCGCCAGCAGCCAAGGGGTTTGGGAGGGTGCAGATACGCAGTATTTT
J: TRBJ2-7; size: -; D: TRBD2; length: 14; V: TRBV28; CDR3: CASRPWTSAYEQYF; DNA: TGTGCCAGCAGGCCCTGGACTAGTGCCTACGAGCAGTACTTC
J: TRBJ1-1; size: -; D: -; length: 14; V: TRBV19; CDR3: CASRPAGFNTEAFF; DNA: TGTGCCAGTAGGCCGGCAGGATTCAACACTGAAGCTTTCTTT
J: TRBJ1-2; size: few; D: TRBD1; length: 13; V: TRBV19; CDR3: CASSTDRYYGYTF; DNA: TGTGCCAGTAGTACGGACAGGTACTATGGCTACACCTTC
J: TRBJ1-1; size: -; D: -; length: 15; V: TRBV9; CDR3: CASSVAAQGNTEAFF; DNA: TGTGCCAGCAGCGTAGCAGCACAGGGGAACACTGAAGCTTTCTTT
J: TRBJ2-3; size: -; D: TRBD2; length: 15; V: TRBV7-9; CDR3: CASSLDGTSGNTQYF; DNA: TGTGCCAGCAGCTTAGACGGGACTAGCGGGAATACGCAGTATTTT
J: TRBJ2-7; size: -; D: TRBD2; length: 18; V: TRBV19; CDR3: CASSIMSPSGRSSYEQYF; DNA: TGTGCCAGTAGTATTATGAGTCCTAGCGGGAGGTCTTCCTACGAGCAGTACTTC
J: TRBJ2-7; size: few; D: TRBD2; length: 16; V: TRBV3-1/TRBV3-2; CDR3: CASSQVTSNPPYEQYF; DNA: TGTGCCAGCAGCCAGGTGACTAGCAATCCACCCTACGAGCAGTACTTC
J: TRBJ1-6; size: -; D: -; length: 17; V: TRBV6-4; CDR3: CASSDSTHRSYNSPLHF; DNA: TGTGCCAGCAGTGACTCTACACACCGCTCCTATAATTCACCCCTCCACTTT
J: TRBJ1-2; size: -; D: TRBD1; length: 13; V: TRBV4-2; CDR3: CASSSQGVGGYTF; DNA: TGTGCCAGCAGCTCACAGGGGGTCGGTGGCTACACCTTC
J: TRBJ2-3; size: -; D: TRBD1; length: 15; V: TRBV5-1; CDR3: CASSLGTGGTDTQYF; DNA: TGCGCCAGCAGCTTGGGCACAGGGGGCACAGATACGCAGTATTTT
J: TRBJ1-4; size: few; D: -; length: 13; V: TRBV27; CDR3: CASRPTGWEKLFF; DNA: TGTGCCAGCAGACCCACAGGGTGGGAAAAACTGTTTTTT
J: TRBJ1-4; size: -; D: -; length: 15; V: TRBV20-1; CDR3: CSASKRAGAWEKLFF; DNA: TGCAGTGCTAGTAAAAGGGCGGGGGCTTGGGAAAAACTGTTTTTT
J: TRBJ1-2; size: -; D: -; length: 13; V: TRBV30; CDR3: CAWSVTLGRPLTF; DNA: TGTGCCTGGAGTGTAACGCTAGGCAGACCTCTCACCTTC
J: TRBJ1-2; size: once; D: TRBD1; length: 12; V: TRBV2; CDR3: CATRGPNYGYTF; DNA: TGTGCCACCAGGGGGCCTAACTATGGCTACACCTTC
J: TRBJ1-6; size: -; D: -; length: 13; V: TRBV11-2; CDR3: CASSLDRRSPLHF; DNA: TGTGCCAGCAGCTTAGATAGGCGGTCACCCCTCCACTTT
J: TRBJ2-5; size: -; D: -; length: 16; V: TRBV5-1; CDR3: CASSLGTSRGGETQYF; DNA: TGCGCCAGCAGCTTGGGGACTTCCCGAGGGGGAGAGACCCAGTACTTC
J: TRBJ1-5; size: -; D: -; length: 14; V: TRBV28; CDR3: CASSFGRGNQPQHF; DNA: TGTGCCAGCAGTTTCGGGCGGGGCAATCAGCCCCAGCATTTT
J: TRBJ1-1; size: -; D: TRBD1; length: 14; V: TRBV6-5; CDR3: CASSSTGGNTEAFF; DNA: TGTGCCAGCAGTTCGACAGGGGGGAACACTGAAGCTTTCTTT
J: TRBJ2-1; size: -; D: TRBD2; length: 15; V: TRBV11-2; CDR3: CASSRSGGSRNEQFF; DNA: TGTGCCAGCAGCCGTTCTGGCGGGAGCCGCAATGAGCAGTTCTTC
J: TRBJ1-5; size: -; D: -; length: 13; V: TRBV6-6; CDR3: CASSRQTGRPQHF; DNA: TGTGCCAGCAGTCGCCAGACAGGAAGGCCCCAGCATTTT